These T cell receptor beta chains were read from a single sample in a study of human T cells and chemical hapten exposure. TCRdb passed the RACE reads through MiXCR, listing each CDR3 protein once. The sample has around 67,000 distinct CDR3 sequences, around 8.8% seen once. The starting material was whole blood, obtained in connection with sensitization to the hapten diphenylcyclopropenone (DPC). These receptors were obtained from a woman in her 50s with alopecia areata. Some clones in this sample may be carry-over from other donors' samples. Both conserved end residues are part of each CDR3. A D gene is named only where the DNA matches it firmly. The size of a clone is reported for some rows only, either as once, few or many, or as a class for expanded clones.

>TRBD1|TRBV7-2|-|TRBJ2-7
CASSPEDRGIVYEQYF
TGTGCCAGCAGCCCGGAGGACAGGGGGATAGTCTACGAGCAGTACTTC
>TRBD2|TRBV19|-|TRBJ2-1
CASSPTSGRNNEQFF
TGTGCCAGTAGTCCGACTAGCGGGAGGAATAATGAGCAGTTCTTC
>TRBD2|TRBV2|few|TRBJ2-5
CASSESSGAQETQYF
TGTGCCAGCAGTGAATCTAGCGGAGCGCAAGAGACCCAGTACTTC
>TRBD2|TRBV28|few|TRBJ2-7
CASSFSSGHPYEQYF
TGTGCCAGCAGTTTCTCTAGCGGGCACCCCTACGAGCAGTACTTC
>TRBD2|TRBV24-1|few|TRBJ2-3
CATSEKTSWGTDTQYF
TGTGCCACCAGTGAGAAGACTAGCTGGGGCACAGATACGCAGTATTTT
>-|TRBV29-1|few|TRBJ2-1
CSVELGKSVNEQFF
TGCAGCGTTGAACTCGGCAAAAGTGTCAATGAGCAGTTCTTC
>-|TRBV7-9|few|TRBJ2-5
CASSSPGLEETQYF
TGTGCCAGCAGCTCGCCCGGATTAGAAGAGACCCAGTACTTC
>TRBD2|TRBV28|many|TRBJ2-3
CASTMSGGLPDTQYF
TGTGCCAGCACGATGTCGGGAGGGCTTCCAGATACGCAGTATTTT
>TRBD2|TRBV7-2|few|TRBJ2-5
CASSLIPGGYQETQYF
TGTGCCAGCAGCTTAATACCGGGGGGGTACCAAGAGACCCAGTACTTC
>-|TRBV3-1|many|TRBJ1-2
CASSPTAFYGYTF
TGTGCCAGCAGCCCGACAGCTTTCTATGGCTACACCTTC
>TRBD1|TRBV6-6|-|TRBJ1-1
CASSSRGRPEAFF
TGTGCCAGCAGTTCCAGGGGGCGACCTGAAGCTTTCTTT
>TRBD1|TRBV12-3/TRBV12-4|many|TRBJ1-4
CASRAGQANEKLFF
TGTGCCTCCCGAGCGGGACAGGCTAATGAAAAACTGTTTTTT
>-|TRBV12-3/TRBV12-4|-|TRBJ1-1
CASSLTDGLNTEAFF
TGTGCCAGCAGCCTGACGGACGGCCTAAACACTGAAGCTTTCTTT
>TRBD1|TRBV5-8|-|TRBJ2-7
CASSFRTGRDEQYF
TGTGCCAGCAGCTTCCGGACAGGGCGGGACGAGCAGTACTTC
>-|TRBV20-1|-|TRBJ2-5
CSARGAGETQYF
TGCAGTGCTAGAGGAGCCGGAGAGACCCAGTACTTC
>-|TRBV5-1|-|TRBJ1-6
CAGSSGSGRSPLHF
TGCGCCGGCAGCTCAGGGTCCGGGCGGTCACCCCTCCACTTT
>-|TRBV28|few|TRBJ2-7
CASSLRTYEQYF
TGTGCCAGCAGTTTAAGGACCTACGAGCAGTACTTC
>TRBD2|TRBV12-3/TRBV12-4|few|TRBJ2-1
CASSGLADNEQFF
TGTGCCAGCTCGGGACTAGCGGATAATGAGCAGTTCTTC
>TRBD1|TRBV9|few|TRBJ2-7
CASSPPLPGQGIYEQYF
TGTGCCAGCAGCCCCCCCTTACCGGGACAGGGGATCTACGAGCAGTACTTC
>-|TRBV6-5|-|TRBJ2-5
CASSTLRDRGRETQYF
TGTGCCAGCTCCACCCTACGGGACCGGGGGAGGGAGACCCAGTACTTC
>-|TRBV4-3|few|TRBJ2-3
CASSQEEGDTQYF
TGCGCCAGCAGCCAAGAAGAAGGAGATACGCAGTATTTT
>-|TRBV28|many|TRBJ1-5
CASSLSGEGNQPQHF
TGTGCCAGCAGTTTATCAGGGGAGGGAAATCAGCCCCAGCATTTT
>-|TRBV4-2|few|TRBJ2-1
CASSQDLTDEQFF
TGTGCCAGCAGCCAAGATCTAACCGATGAGCAGTTCTTC
>TRBD2|TRBV6-2/TRBV6-3|-|TRBJ2-3
CASSSIAGEGDTQYF
TGTGCCAGCAGTTCCATAGCGGGAGAGGGAGATACGCAGTATTTT
>TRBD1|TRBV11-2|many|TRBJ2-2
CASSLTGGSGTGELFF
TGTGCCAGCAGCTTAACAGGGGGCTCGGGCACCGGGGAGCTGTTTTTT
>-|TRBV6-2/TRBV6-3|-|TRBJ2-7
CASSPEAASYEQYF
TGTGCCAGCAGCCCGGAAGCGGCCAGCTACGAGCAGTACTTC
>-|TRBV12-3/TRBV12-4|few|TRBJ2-6
CATQQGVLGGANVLTF
TGTGCCACACAACAGGGCGTCTTGGGGGGGGCCAACGTCCTGACTTTC
>-|TRBV6-2/TRBV6-3|few|TRBJ2-1
CASSYSREGHEQFF
TGTGCCAGCAGTTACTCGAGAGAGGGCCATGAGCAGTTCTTC
>-|TRBV6-5|many|TRBJ2-3
CASSYSRDSTDTQYF
TGTGCCAGCAGTTACTCGCGGGATTCGACAGATACGCAGTATTTT
>TRBD2|TRBV28|-|TRBJ2-3
CASTRGTSGGDTQYF
TGTGCCAGCACCCGAGGGACTAGCGGAGGAGATACGCAGTATTTT
>-|TRBV6-1|many|TRBJ2-5
CASSAGGSRGETQYF
TGTGCCAGCAGCGCTGGAGGGAGTAGGGGTGAGACCCAGTACTTC
>TRBD2|TRBV29-1|-|TRBJ2-3
CSVGITSGRLTDTQYF
TGCAGCGTGGGGATAACGAGCGGGAGACTCACGGATACGCAGTATTTT
>-|TRBV6-5|few|TRBJ2-7
CASSYSSGHSYEQYF
TGTGCCAGCAGTTACTCCTCGGGACACTCCTACGAGCAGTACTTC
>-|TRBV13|few|TRBJ2-3
CASSYGQTITDTQYF
TGTGCCAGCAGCTACGGACAGACGATCACAGATACGCAGTATTTT
>TRBD1|TRBV28|many|TRBJ2-2
CASRVPGQGSTGELFF
TGTGCCAGCAGGGTACCGGGACAGGGGAGCACCGGGGAGCTGTTTTTT
>-|TRBV12-3/TRBV12-4|many|TRBJ1-4
CASSSAGIWEKLFF
TGTGCCAGCAGTTCGGCGGGGATATGGGAAAAACTGTTTTTT
>TRBD1|TRBV20-1|many|TRBJ1-4
CSAPRQGKLFF
TGCAGTGCTCCCCGACAGGGGAAACTGTTTTTT
>-|TRBV29-1|many|TRBJ2-7
CSGAGTVEGEQYF
TGCAGCGGGGCCGGGACAGTGGAGGGTGAGCAGTACTTC
>-|TRBV29-1|many|TRBJ1-5
CSVGEGSNQPQHF
TGCAGCGTTGGGGAGGGGTCCAATCAGCCCCAGCATTTT
>-|TRBV7-2|few|TRBJ1-2
CASSLGGPFYGYTF
TGTGCCAGCAGCTTAGGAGGTCCCTTCTATGGCTACACCTTC
>TRBD2|TRBV5-6|-|TRBJ2-3
CASSRLGGGSTDTQYF
TGTGCCAGCAGCCGGTTAGGCGGGGGGAGCACAGATACGCAGTATTTT
>-|TRBV3-1|few|TRBJ2-2
CASSQDTMVRELFF
TGTGCCAGCAGCCAAGATACCATGGTTAGGGAGCTGTTTTTT
>-|TRBV23-1|few|TRBJ2-3
CASTQGTDTQYF
TGCGCCAGCACTCAGGGCACAGATACGCAGTATTTT
>TRBD2|TRBV5-1|-|TRBJ2-1
CASSLGLAGVNEQFF
TGCGCCAGCAGCTTAGGTCTAGCGGGAGTCAATGAGCAGTTCTTC
>-|TRBV20-1|many|TRBJ1-2
CSARDLTANYGYTF
TGCAGTGCTAGAGATTTGACAGCAAACTATGGCTACACCTTC
>TRBD1|TRBV12-5|once|TRBJ1-5
CATVHGQGTSFGNQPQHF
TGTGCCACCGTCCACGGACAGGGGACGAGTTTTGGCAATCAGCCCCAGCATTTT
>-|TRBV28|few|TRBJ2-7
CASSLTRPGTPTYEQYF
TGTGCCAGCAGTTTAACACGTCCCGGGACACCCACCTACGAGCAGTACTTC
>TRBD1|TRBV18|few|TRBJ2-7
CASSPTWGQGSYEQYF
TGTGCCAGCTCACCAACTTGGGGACAGGGGTCCTACGAGCAGTACTTC